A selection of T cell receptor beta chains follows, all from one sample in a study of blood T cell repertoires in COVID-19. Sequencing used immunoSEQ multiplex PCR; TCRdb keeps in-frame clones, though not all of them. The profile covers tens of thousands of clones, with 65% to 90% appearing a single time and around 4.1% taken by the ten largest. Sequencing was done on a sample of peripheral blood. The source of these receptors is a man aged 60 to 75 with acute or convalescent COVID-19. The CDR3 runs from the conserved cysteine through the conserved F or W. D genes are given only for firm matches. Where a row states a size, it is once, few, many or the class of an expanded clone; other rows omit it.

CDR3 protein: CASSLRGLAEQYF
clone size: NA
J gene: TRBJ2-7
V gene: TRBV6-5
D gene: NA

CDR3 protein: CASSRTGGVYQPQHF
clone size: NA
J gene: TRBJ1-5
V gene: TRBV7-2
D gene: TRBD1

CDR3 protein: CASSATGARVETQYF
clone size: NA
J gene: TRBJ2-5
V gene: TRBV2
D gene: TRBD1

CDR3 protein: CASSPAGAGGSSYEQYF
clone size: NA
J gene: TRBJ2-7
V gene: TRBV3-1/TRBV3-2
D gene: TRBD2

CDR3 protein: CASRGTGGSSNEQFF
clone size: few
J gene: TRBJ2-1
V gene: TRBV5-1
D gene: TRBD1

CDR3 protein: CASSGTGKYQPQHF
clone size: NA
J gene: TRBJ1-5
V gene: TRBV3-1/TRBV3-2
D gene: TRBD1

CDR3 protein: CASSLALGGSYEQYF
clone size: NA
J gene: TRBJ2-7
V gene: TRBV5-1
D gene: NA

CDR3 protein: CASSQGSSYNSPLHF
clone size: NA
J gene: TRBJ1-6
V gene: TRBV18
D gene: NA

CDR3 protein: CASGDLQGSTEAFF
clone size: NA
J gene: TRBJ1-1
V gene: TRBV5-1
D gene: NA

CDR3 protein: CSVRQGQGGEQYF
clone size: NA
J gene: TRBJ2-7
V gene: TRBV29-1
D gene: TRBD1

CDR3 protein: CASSRDRDTQYF
clone size: NA
J gene: TRBJ2-3
V gene: TRBV5-4
D gene: TRBD1

CDR3 protein: CASSRDTKGNTEAFF
clone size: few
J gene: TRBJ1-1
V gene: TRBV2
D gene: NA

CDR3 protein: CASSLDGQGIVETQYF
clone size: NA
J gene: TRBJ2-5
V gene: TRBV5-1
D gene: TRBD1

CDR3 protein: CASSITGQTTEAFF
clone size: NA
J gene: TRBJ1-1
V gene: TRBV6-5
D gene: NA

CDR3 protein: CASSQVPPLAGGVEDTQYF
clone size: NA
J gene: TRBJ2-3
V gene: TRBV4-1
D gene: TRBD2

CDR3 protein: CSVQTGGDQPQHF
clone size: NA
J gene: TRBJ1-5
V gene: TRBV29-1
D gene: TRBD1

CDR3 protein: CASSSSGTGVSPLHF
clone size: NA
J gene: TRBJ1-6
V gene: TRBV9
D gene: TRBD1

CDR3 protein: CASSSIGQGRFQPQHF
clone size: NA
J gene: TRBJ1-5
V gene: TRBV7-2
D gene: TRBD1

CDR3 protein: CASSLSGGNTEAFF
clone size: NA
J gene: TRBJ1-1
V gene: TRBV4-3
D gene: NA

CDR3 protein: CASSEQGRTQYF
clone size: NA
J gene: TRBJ2-3
V gene: TRBV5-1
D gene: NA

CDR3 protein: CASSLAGAVSYNEQFF
clone size: NA
J gene: TRBJ2-1
V gene: TRBV7-9
D gene: NA

CDR3 protein: CASDSGTGGYTF
clone size: few
J gene: TRBJ1-2
V gene: TRBV6-5
D gene: TRBD1

CDR3 protein: CASSLITPSGTKNSRYTF
clone size: NA
J gene: TRBJ1-2
V gene: TRBV7-2
D gene: NA

CDR3 protein: CASSQDSTSGVGDTDTQYF
clone size: NA
J gene: TRBJ2-3
V gene: TRBV4-1
D gene: NA

CDR3 protein: CASSEAWGQGSTEAFF
clone size: NA
J gene: TRBJ1-1
V gene: TRBV6-1
D gene: TRBD1

CDR3 protein: CASSPRPGTGLIANNEQFF
clone size: NA
J gene: TRBJ2-1
V gene: TRBV18
D gene: TRBD1

CDR3 protein: CASSPAQGRSEAFF
clone size: NA
J gene: TRBJ1-1
V gene: TRBV18
D gene: NA